A selection of T cell receptor beta chains follows, all from one sample in a study of blood T cell repertoires in COVID-19. Profiled with immunoSEQ multiplex PCR; TCRdb holds only in-frame clones, not every one. The sample holds roughly 100,000 clones, around 80% seen once. Sequencing was done on a sample of peripheral blood. Source of these receptors: a woman in her sixties with acute or convalescent COVID-19. The CDR3 runs from the conserved cysteine through the conserved F or W. D genes are given only for firm matches. Expanded clones get a size class; other rows say once, few or many, or leave the size out.

J: TRBJ2-7; size: -; D: TRBD2; V: TRBV28; CDR3: CASSTLGSGGYEQYF; DNA: TGTGCCAGCAGTACGTTAGGTAGCGGGGGCTACGAGCAGTACTTC
J: TRBJ1-2; size: -; D: -; V: TRBV4-1; CDR3: CASSQDRGADYGYTF; DNA: TGCGCCAGCAGCCAAGATCGGGGGGCCGACTATGGCTACACCTTC
J: TRBJ2-1; size: -; D: -; V: TRBV5-6; CDR3: CASSLRGYFYNEQFF; DNA: TGTGCCAGCAGCTTGAGAGGGTATTTCTACAATGAGCAGTTCTTC
J: TRBJ1-5; size: once; D: -; V: TRBV7-9; CDR3: CATTVGRSNQPQHF; DNA: TGTGCCACCACGGTGGGGAGGAGCAATCAGCCCCAGCATTTT
J: TRBJ2-2; size: -; D: TRBD1; V: TRBV15; CDR3: CATSGNTGVAGELFF; DNA: TGTGCCACCAGCGGTAACACAGGGGTGGCCGGGGAGCTGTTTTTT
J: TRBJ2-1; size: -; D: TRBD2; V: TRBV29-1; CDR3: CSVDGGRNEQFF; DNA: TGCAGCGTTGATGGCGGGAGGAATGAGCAGTTCTTC
J: TRBJ2-7; size: few; D: TRBD1; V: TRBV7-9; CDR3: CASSPTGVIHEQYF; DNA: TGTGCCAGCAGCCCGACAGGGGTTATCCACGAGCAGTACTTC
J: TRBJ2-6; size: -; D: TRBD2; V: TRBV5-1; CDR3: CASSSWGGSGFSGANVLTF; DNA: TGCGCCAGCAGCTCCTGGGGTGGTAGCGGGTTCTCTGGGGCCAACGTCCTGACTTTC
J: TRBJ2-2; size: -; D: TRBD2; V: TRBV7-2; CDR3: CASSLRLAVGTGELFF; DNA: TGTGCCAGCAGCTTACGACTAGCGGTGGGGACCGGGGAGCTGTTTTTT
J: TRBJ1-1; size: -; D: TRBD1; V: TRBV19; CDR3: CASLGTVTEAFF; DNA: TGTGCCAGTCTCGGGACAGTCACTGAAGCTTTCTTT
J: TRBJ2-7; size: -; D: -; V: TRBV19; CDR3: CATRGWETHEQYF; DNA: TGTGCCACAAGGGGGTGGGAGACCCACGAGCAGTACTTC
J: TRBJ2-7; size: -; D: TRBD1; V: TRBV28; CDR3: CASSPTGTGGGEQYF; DNA: TGTGCCAGCAGTCCTACCGGGACAGGGGGAGGCGAGCAGTACTTC
J: TRBJ2-3; size: -; D: -; V: TRBV20-1; CDR3: CSGGITDTQYF; DNA: TGCAGCGGGGGTATCACAGATACGCAGTATTTT
J: TRBJ2-1; size: -; D: TRBD2; V: TRBV23-1; CDR3: CASSLNRGVGNEQFF; DNA: TGCGCCAGCAGTCTGAACCGGGGGGTGGGCAATGAGCAGTTCTTC
J: TRBJ1-6; size: -; D: TRBD1; V: TRBV3-1/TRBV3-2; CDR3: CASSPGQDNSPLHF; DNA: TGTGCCAGCAGCCCGGGACAGGATAATTCACCCCTCCACTTT
J: TRBJ2-7; size: -; D: -; V: TRBV28; CDR3: CASMAGPTYEQYF; DNA: TGTGCCAGCATGGCGGGGCCAACCTACGAGCAGTACTTC
J: TRBJ2-7; size: -; D: TRBD2; V: TRBV19; CDR3: CASSKSGTSGSSYEQYF; DNA: TGTGCCAGTAGTAAGTCCGGGACTAGCGGATCATCCTACGAGCAGTACTTC
J: TRBJ2-7; size: -; D: -; V: TRBV3-1/TRBV3-2; CDR3: CASRRSQGTYEQYF; DNA: TGTGCCAGCAGGAGGTCGCAGGGGACCTACGAGCAGTACTTC
J: TRBJ1-4; size: few; D: -; V: TRBV18; CDR3: CASSQGLQTNEKLFF; DNA: TGTGCCAGCTCACAGGGGTTGCAGACTAATGAAAAACTGTTTTTT
J: TRBJ2-5; size: once; D: -; V: TRBV5-6; CDR3: CASSGQRQETQYF; DNA: TGTGCCAGCAGCGGGCAGCGGCAAGAGACCCAGTACTTC
J: TRBJ2-3; size: -; D: TRBD2; V: TRBV11-2; CDR3: CAISRDYRTDTQYF; DNA: TGTGCCATTTCCCGGGACTACCGCACAGATACGCAGTATTTT
J: TRBJ2-1; size: -; D: -; V: TRBV5-6; CDR3: CASSPRTGGDSEQFF; DNA: TGTGCCAGCAGCCCTCGGACAGGCGGGGACTCTGAGCAGTTCTTC
J: TRBJ1-2; size: -; D: -; V: TRBV6-5; CDR3: CASSPTGRGYGYTF; DNA: TGTGCCAGCAGTCCGACAGGCCGGGGTTATGGCTACACCTTC
J: TRBJ1-2; size: -; D: -; V: TRBV21-1; CDR3: CASSKGGWNNYGYTF; DNA: TGTGCCAGCAGCAAAGGCGGCTGGAACAACTATGGCTACACCTTC
J: TRBJ2-3; size: -; D: -; V: TRBV15; CDR3: CATSMRGPGTDTQYF; DNA: TGTGCCACCAGCATGCGCGGGCCTGGGACAGATACGCAGTATTTT
J: TRBJ2-1; size: -; D: -; V: TRBV12-5; CDR3: CASGLGAFYSNEQFF; DNA: TGTGCTAGTGGTTTGGGAGCGTTTTATAGCAATGAGCAGTTCTTC
J: TRBJ2-3; size: few; D: -; V: TRBV5-1; CDR3: CASSGTVQTDTQYF; DNA: TGCGCCAGCAGCGGGACTGTTCAGACGGATACGCAGTATTTT
J: TRBJ1-2; size: -; D: -; V: TRBV6-5; CDR3: CASSYSRGGLYGYTF; DNA: TGTGCCAGCAGTTATTCGCGGGGAGGTTTGTATGGCTACACCTTC
J: TRBJ1-2; size: few; D: -; V: TRBV6-6; CDR3: CASSYADSSQGYTF; DNA: TGTGCCAGCAGTTACGCCGACAGCAGTCAAGGCTACACCTTC
J: TRBJ1-3; size: once; D: -; V: TRBV4-1; CDR3: CASSHPTIPSGSVSGNTIYF; DNA: TGCGCCAGCAGCCATCCAACAATTCCGAGTGGGAGTGTCTCTGGAAACACCATATATTTT
J: TRBJ1-5; size: -; D: TRBD1; V: TRBV19; CDR3: CASRDRGRGNQPQHF; DNA: TGTGCCAGTAGAGACAGGGGTCGAGGTAATCAGCCCCAGCATTTT
J: TRBJ2-7; size: -; D: -; V: TRBV28; CDR3: CASSSETGPQYF; DNA: TGTGCCAGCAGTTCCGAAACAGGGCCCCAGTACTTC
J: TRBJ2-2; size: -; D: -; V: TRBV30; CDR3: CALVPGNTGELFF; DNA: TGTGCCTTAGTACCGGGGAACACCGGGGAGCTGTTTTTT
J: TRBJ2-1; size: -; D: -; V: TRBV6-6; CDR3: CASRAIRGPLEFF; DNA: TGTGCCAGCAGGGCGATTCGAGGGCCCCTTGAGTTCTTC
J: TRBJ1-6; size: -; D: -; V: TRBV3-1/TRBV3-2; CDR3: CASSSSPDSPLHF; DNA: TGTGCCAGCAGCTCGTCCCCAGATTCACCCCTCCACTTT
J: TRBJ2-1; size: -; D: TRBD2; V: TRBV7-2; CDR3: CASSLQAGGRNEQFF; DNA: TGTGCCAGCAGCTTACAAGCGGGGGGGCGGAATGAGCAGTTCTTC
J: TRBJ1-1; size: few; D: -; V: TRBV5-1; CDR3: CASSLAEETSLWNTEAFF; DNA: TGCGCCAGCAGCTTGGCCGAGGAAACCTCCCTTTGGAACACTGAAGCTTTCTTT
J: TRBJ1-5; size: -; D: -; V: TRBV28; CDR3: CASSLGPGQGQPQHF; DNA: TGTGCCAGCAGTTTAGGGCCAGGGCAAGGTCAGCCCCAGCATTTT
J: TRBJ2-3; size: -; D: -; V: TRBV11-2; CDR3: CASSLAGGGDTQYF; DNA: TGTGCCAGCAGCTTAGCGGGGGGCGGAGATACGCAGTATTTT
J: TRBJ1-1; size: few; D: -; V: TRBV5-1; CDR3: CASSWEGLQLNTEAFF; DNA: TGCGCCAGCAGCTGGGAGGGATTACAGCTGAACACTGAAGCTTTCTTT